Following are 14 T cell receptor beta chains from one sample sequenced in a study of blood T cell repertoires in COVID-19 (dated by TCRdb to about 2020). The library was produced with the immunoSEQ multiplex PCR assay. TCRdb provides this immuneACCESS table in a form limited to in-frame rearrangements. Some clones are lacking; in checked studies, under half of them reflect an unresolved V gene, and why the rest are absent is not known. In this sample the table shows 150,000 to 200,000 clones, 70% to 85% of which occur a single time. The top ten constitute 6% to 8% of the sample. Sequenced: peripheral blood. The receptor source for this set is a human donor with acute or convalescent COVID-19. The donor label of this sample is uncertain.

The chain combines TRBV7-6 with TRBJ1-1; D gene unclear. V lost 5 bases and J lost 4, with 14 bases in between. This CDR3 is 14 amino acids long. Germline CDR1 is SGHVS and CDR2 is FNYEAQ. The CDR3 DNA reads TGTGCCAGCAGCCCGGGAGGCCGGTTCACTGAAGCTTTCTTT. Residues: CASSPGGRFTEAFF.

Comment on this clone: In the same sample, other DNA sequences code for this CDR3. CDR3: CASSRRTGSYNEQFF. In nucleotides, the CDR3 is TGTGCCAGTAGTAGGCGGACAGGGTCCTACAATGAGCAGTTCTTC. The V gene is TRBV19, the J gene TRBJ2-1; TRBD1 aligns across 8 bases. The CDR3 contains 15 residues. The ends lost 4 bases at V and 1 base at J; junction bases unmatched: 3. In germline, CDR1 is LNHDA, CDR2 SQIVND (reference sequence).

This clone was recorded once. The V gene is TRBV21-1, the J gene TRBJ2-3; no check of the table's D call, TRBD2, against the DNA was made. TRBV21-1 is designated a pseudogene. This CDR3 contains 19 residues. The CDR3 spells CASSSPGLGTTSRPDTQYF. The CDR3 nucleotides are TGTGCCAGCAGCTCACCGGGGCTCGGGACTACCTCCCGCCCAGATACGCAGTATTTT.

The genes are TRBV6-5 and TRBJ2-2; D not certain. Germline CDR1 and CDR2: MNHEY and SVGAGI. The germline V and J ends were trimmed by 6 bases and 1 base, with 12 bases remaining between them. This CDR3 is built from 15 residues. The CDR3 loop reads CASRSPSGNTGELFF. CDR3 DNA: TGTGCCAGCAGATCTCCCTCGGGGAACACCGGGGAGCTGTTTTTT.

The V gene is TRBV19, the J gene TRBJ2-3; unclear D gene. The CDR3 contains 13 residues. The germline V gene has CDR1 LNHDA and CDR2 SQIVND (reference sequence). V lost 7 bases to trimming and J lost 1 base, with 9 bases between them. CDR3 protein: CASTRVGTDTQYF. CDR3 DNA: TGTGCCAGTACCCGCGTGGGCACAGATACGCAGTATTTT.

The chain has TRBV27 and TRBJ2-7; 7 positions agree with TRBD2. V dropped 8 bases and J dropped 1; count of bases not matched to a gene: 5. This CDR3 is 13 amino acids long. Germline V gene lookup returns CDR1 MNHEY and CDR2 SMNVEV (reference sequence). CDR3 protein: CASGGVDSYEQYF. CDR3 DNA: TGTGCCAGCGGGGGGGTTGATTCCTACGAGCAGTACTTC.

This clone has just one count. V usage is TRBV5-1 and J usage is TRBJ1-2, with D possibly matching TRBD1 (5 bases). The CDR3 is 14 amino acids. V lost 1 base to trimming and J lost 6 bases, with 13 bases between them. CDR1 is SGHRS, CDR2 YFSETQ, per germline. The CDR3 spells CASSLIGPGDGYTF. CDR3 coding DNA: TGCGCCAGCAGCTTGATCGGACCGGGGGATGGCTACACCTTC.

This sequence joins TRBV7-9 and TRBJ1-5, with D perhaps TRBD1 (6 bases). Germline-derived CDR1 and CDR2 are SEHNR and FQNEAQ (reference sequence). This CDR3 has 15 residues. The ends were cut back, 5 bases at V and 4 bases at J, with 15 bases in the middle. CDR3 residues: CASSLGGPGNQPQHF. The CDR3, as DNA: TGTGCCAGCAGCCTAGGGGGGCCCGGGAATCAGCCCCAGCATTTT. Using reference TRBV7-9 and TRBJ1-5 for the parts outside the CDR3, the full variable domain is DTGVSQNPRHKITKRGQNVTFRCDPISEHNRLYWYRQTLGQGPEFLTYFQNEAQLEKSRLLSDRFSAERPKGSFSTLEIQRTEQGDSAMYLCASSLGGPGNQPQHFGDGTRLSIL.

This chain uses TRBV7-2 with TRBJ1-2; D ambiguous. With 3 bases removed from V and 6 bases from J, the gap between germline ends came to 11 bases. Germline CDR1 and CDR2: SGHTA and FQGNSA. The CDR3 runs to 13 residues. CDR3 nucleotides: TGTGCCAGCAGCTTTCCGGGAATGAATGGCTACACCTTC. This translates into CASSFPGMNGYTF.

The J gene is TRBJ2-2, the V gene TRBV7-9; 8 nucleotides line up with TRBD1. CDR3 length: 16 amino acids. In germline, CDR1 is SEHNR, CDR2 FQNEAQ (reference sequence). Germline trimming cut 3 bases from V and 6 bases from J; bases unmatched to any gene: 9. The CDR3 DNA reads TGTGCCAGCAGCTTCCAGGGGGCTAGTTTTGCCGGGGAGCTGTTTTTT. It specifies CASSFQGASFAGELFF.

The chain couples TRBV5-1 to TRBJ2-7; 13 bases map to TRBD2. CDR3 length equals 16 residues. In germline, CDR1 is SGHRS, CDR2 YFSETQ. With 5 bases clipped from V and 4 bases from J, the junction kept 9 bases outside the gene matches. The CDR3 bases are TGCGCCAGCAGGTTGACTAGCGGGAGGCACGGATACGAGCAGTACTTC. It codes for CASRLTSGRHGYEQYF.

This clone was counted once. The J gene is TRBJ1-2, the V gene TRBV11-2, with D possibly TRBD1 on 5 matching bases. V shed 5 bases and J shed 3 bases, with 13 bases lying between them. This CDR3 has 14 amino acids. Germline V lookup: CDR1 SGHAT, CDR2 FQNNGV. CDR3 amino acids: CASSQSGGYYGYTF. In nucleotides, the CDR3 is TGTGCCAGCAGCCAGTCTGGGGGGTACTATGGCTACACCTTC.

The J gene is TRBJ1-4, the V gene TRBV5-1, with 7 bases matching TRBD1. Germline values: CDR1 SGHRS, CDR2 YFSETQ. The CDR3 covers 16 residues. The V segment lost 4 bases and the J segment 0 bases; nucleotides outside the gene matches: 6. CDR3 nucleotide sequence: TGCGCCAGCAGCGCAGGGGGAACCACAACTAATGAAAAACTGTTTTTT. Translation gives CASSAGGTTTNEKLFF.

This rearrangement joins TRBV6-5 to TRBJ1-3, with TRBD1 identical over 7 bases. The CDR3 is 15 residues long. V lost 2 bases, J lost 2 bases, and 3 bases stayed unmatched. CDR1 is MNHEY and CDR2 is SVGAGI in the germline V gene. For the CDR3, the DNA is TGTGCCAGCAGTTACGCAGGGGGACCTGGAAACACCATATATTTT. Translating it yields CASSYAGGPGNTIYF.